This TCR beta chain is from a study of CXCR4 blockade with PD-1 therapy in pancreatic cancer. Findings of the study overall: Tumors were clonally expanded, mean around 0.14 versus 0.05 in healthy blood. Antigen-specificity overlap of convergent dominant clones remained unconfirmed.

TCRdb's copy holds only in-frame clones and misses some; the assay was immunoSEQ multiplex PCR. The top ten clones hold more than 13% of a sample with around 770 clones, about 30% of them seen once. Details on this clone: The antigen is not known.

Patients who provided the archived tumor blocks had not received neoadjuvant therapy before surgery. Germline CDR1 and CDR2: MNHNS and SASEGT. There are 15 residues in the CDR3. Trimming cost V 1 base and J 5 bases; bases outside gene matches: 2. This TCR was recovered from a human donor with pancreatic ductal adenocarcinoma. This chain links TRBV6-1 with TRBJ2-2, with 9 bases matching TRBD1. Sequencing was done on a sample of tumor tissue. In DNA, the CDR3 is TGTGCCAGCAGTGAAGTACAGGGGGCTACCGGGGAGCTGTTTTTT. Protein: CASSEVQGATGELFF.